This TCR beta chain was sequenced during a study of T-cell memory formation after mild COVID-19. This clonotype has a handful of counts. The antigen remains unidentified. V gave up 0 bases and J gave up 4 bases, with 19 bases separating them. The length of the CDR3 is 16 residues. Germline loops: CDR1 DFQATT, CDR2 SNEGSKA (reference sequence). Study observations and caveats: Whether second-wave clones peaking at day 37 were SARS-CoV-2 specific went unconfirmed.

TCRdb analysed the 5' RACE reads with MiXCR anew, one entry per CDR3 protein. This table has just over 400,000 distinct CDR3 sequences, more than 20% appearing once. The TCR comes from an adult woman who had mild COVID-19 (a few samples of this study predate the infection). Cell type and time point are not known. Sample: PBMCs or a T cell subset sorted from them (not recorded which). This chain links TRBV20-1 with TRBJ2-7, with D tentatively TRBD1 or TRBD2 (5 bases each). The CDR3 protein is CSARDPKRDPPYEQYF. CDR3 nucleotide sequence: TGCAGTGCTAGAGATCCTAAGAGGGACCCTCCTTACGAGCAGTACTTC.